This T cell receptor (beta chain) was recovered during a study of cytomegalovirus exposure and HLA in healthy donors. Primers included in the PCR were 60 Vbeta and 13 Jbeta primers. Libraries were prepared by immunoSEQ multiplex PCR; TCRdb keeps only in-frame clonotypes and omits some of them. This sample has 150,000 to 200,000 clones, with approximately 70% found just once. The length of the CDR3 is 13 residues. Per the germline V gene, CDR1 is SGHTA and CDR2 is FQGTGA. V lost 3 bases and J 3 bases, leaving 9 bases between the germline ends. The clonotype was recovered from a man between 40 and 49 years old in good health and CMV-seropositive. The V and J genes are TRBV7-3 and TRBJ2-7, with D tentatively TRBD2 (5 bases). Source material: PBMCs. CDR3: CASSFGGNYEQYF. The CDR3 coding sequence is TGTGCCAGCAGCTTTGGAGGTAACTACGAGCAGTACTTC.